Below, 19 T cell receptor beta chains from the same sample are listed, as sequenced in a study of T cell responses to AZD1222 COVID-19 vaccine. Assay used: immunoSEQ multiplex PCR; TCRdb lists only in-frame clones, some missing. The sample yields 150,000 or so clones, 92% seen once. Here the sequenced sample was peripheral blood, taken 28 days after the second AZD1222 dose. The receptor set was obtained from an adult who received the AZD1222 COVID-19 vaccine.

In the case of this clone: At one end, the junction sequence differs from germline, possibly due to a read error. The CDR3 spells CASSKSGQETQYF. The CDR3 nucleotides are TGCGCCAGCAGTAAGTCAGGACAAGAGACCCAGTACTTC. The chain combines TRBV10-1 with TRBJ2-5; D ambiguous. The CDR3 runs 13 residues. CDR1 WNHNN and CDR2 SYGVQD come from the germline V gene (reference sequence).

The chain joins TRBV4-1 to TRBJ2-1; 7 bases are a match to TRBD1. The CDR3 spans 16 residues. Germline V gives CDR1 MGHRA, CDR2 YSYEKL. V gave up 0 bases and J gave up 5 bases; unmatched junction bases: 7. CDR3 protein: CASSQDTGTVDNEQFF. Written as DNA, the CDR3 is TGCGCCAGCAGCCAAGATACCGGGACAGTTGACAATGAGCAGTTCTTC.

CDR3 in amino acids: CASLRSGANVLTF. The CDR3 coding sequence is TGTGCCAGCTTGAGATCTGGGGCCAACGTCCTGACTTTC. The V call is TRBV12-3 or TRBV12-4, the J call TRBJ2-6; the D is unclear. There are 13 residues in the CDR3. Trimming pared 8 bases from V and 1 base from J, leaving 6 bases between.

The chain links TRBV15 to TRBJ2-7; 10 nucleotides align to TRBD2. There are 15 residues in the CDR3. V shed 5 bases and J 2 bases; nucleotides not matched to a gene: 6. The V gene's germline CDR1 is LNHNV and CDR2 YYDKDF (reference sequence). CDR3 amino acids: CATSAGLAATYEQYF. The CDR3 DNA is TGTGCCACCAGCGCCGGACTAGCGGCCACCTACGAGCAGTACTTC. The whole variable domain, remainder taken from reference TRBV15 and TRBJ2-7, is DAMVIQNPRYQVTQFGKPVTLSCSQTLNHNVMYWYQQKSSQAPKLLFHYYDKDFNNEADTPDNFQSRRPNTSFCFLDIRSPGLGDTAMYLCATSAGLAATYEQYFGPGTRLTVT.

The rearrangement joins TRBV10-2 to TRBJ2-5, with 9 bases matching TRBD1. This CDR3 is 16 amino acids long. Germline CDR1 reads WSHSY; CDR2 reads SAAADI. Unmatched junction bases numbered 11, after V lost 8 bases and J lost 1 base. Here the CDR3 DNA reads TGCGCCAGCGGAGGAAGGACAGGGGCTATCCAAGAGACCCAGTACTTC. This translates into CASGGRTGAIQETQYF.

In DNA form, the CDR3 reads TGTGCCAGCAGCTTACTTAGGGCCAACGTCCTGACTTTC. Its protein is CASSLLRANVLTF. This chain links TRBV7-2 with TRBJ2-6; no definite D call. CDR1 is SGHTA, CDR2 FQGNSA, per germline. The CDR3 spans 13 residues. With 2 bases removed from V and 5 bases from J, the gap between germline ends came to 4 bases.

This clone has just one count. The chain uses TRBV18 and TRBJ2-6, with unresolved D. Between the trimmed V and J ends, which lost 6 bases and 4 bases, there was a span of 13 bases. In germline, CDR1 is KGHSH, CDR2 LQKENI. This CDR3 is 15 amino acids long. The CDR3 DNA follows: TGTGCCAGCTCGGCCAATGGGAAGGGGGCCAACGTCCTGACTTTC. It encodes CASSANGKGANVLTF.

The V call is TRBV28, the J call TRBJ2-1; 10 bases agree with TRBD2. The CDR3 is 15 amino acids. Per germline, CDR1 MDHEN and CDR2 SYDVKM. After removal of 2 bases from V and 5 bases from J, the junction contained 3 bases not matched to a gene. The CDR3 nucleotides are TGTGCCAGCAGTTTAGTCCTAGCGGGGGACAATGAGCAGTTCTTC. Translation gives CASSLVLAGDNEQFF.

In its sample, this clone was seen once. The chain has TRBV6-5 and TRBJ1-5, with TRBD1 matching over 9 bases. CDR1 is MNHEY and CDR2 is SVGAGI in the germline V gene. The CDR3 loop spans 15 amino acids. After removal of 5 bases from V and 5 bases from J, the junction contained 7 bases not matched to a gene. This CDR3 reads CASSPAGTGYQPQHF. CDR3 nucleotides: TGTGCCAGCAGTCCCGCCGGGACAGGGTATCAGCCCCAGCATTTT.

CDR3 protein: CASSLPGGTTEAFF. The CDR3 nucleotides read TGTGCCAGCAGCTTGCCAGGGGGCACGACTGAAGCTTTCTTT. The chain has TRBV5-6 and TRBJ1-1; 8 nucleotides match TRBD1. CDR3 length: 14 amino acids. Trimming at V came to 1 base and at J to 5 bases, leaving 4 bases not matched to a gene. Germline V gives CDR1 SGHDT, CDR2 YYEEEE.

The chain couples TRBV5-4 to TRBJ1-1, with D maybe TRBD1 (6 bases). The ends were cut back, 4 bases at V and 5 bases at J, with 18 bases in the middle. There are 15 residues in the CDR3. CDR1 is SGHNT, CDR2 YYREEE, per germline (reference sequence). The CDR3 loop is CASSPEVGGATEAFF. CDR3 coding DNA: TGTGCCAGCAGCCCAGAGGTGGGGGGGGCTACTGAAGCTTTCTTT.

The DNA for the CDR3 is TGTGCCAGCAGCATGGGACTAGCGGTTAGCACAGATACGCAGTATTTT. Translated, it gives CASSMGLAVSTDTQYF. The chain combines TRBV11-3 with TRBJ2-3; TRBD2 agrees at 11 bases. V trimming: 5 bases; J trimming: 0 bases; junction bases outside the gene matches: 4. Germline values: CDR1 SGHNT, CDR2 YENEEA. This CDR3 region has 16 residues.

V is TRBV9 and J is TRBJ1-1, with a tentative D call TRBD1 (5 bases). V lost 3 bases and J lost 8, with 23 bases in between. The CDR3 loop spans 16 amino acids. Germline values: CDR1 SGDLS, CDR2 YYNGEE. The CDR3 nucleotides are TGTGCCAGCAGCGGACCCCGGGCGGGACCTCCTTCGGAAGCTTTCTTT. Amino acids: CASSGPRAGPPSEAFF.

The table lists this clone with a few counts. The gene calls are TRBV9 and TRBJ1-5; D is perhaps TRBD1 (5 bases). Trimming shortened V by 0 bases and J by 6 bases, and 13 bases separated the two germline ends. Looked up from germline, CDR1 is SGDLS and CDR2 is YYNGEE. The CDR3 runs to 15 residues. This CDR3 reads CASSVDGAWGQPQHF. CDR3 bases: TGTGCCAGCAGCGTAGATGGGGCCTGGGGTCAGCCCCAGCATTTT.

The chain recombines TRBV6-4 with TRBJ1-1; possibly TRBD1 for D (5 bases). Germline-derived CDR1 and CDR2 are MRHNA and SNTAGT. The CDR3 loop spans 14 amino acids. Trimming cost V 6 bases and J 4 bases, with 15 bases left between them. The DNA of the CDR3 is TGTGCCAGCAGCCGAAACGGGGGAAGCACTGAAGCTTTCTTT. Residues: CASSRNGGSTEAFF.

The chain has TRBV3-1 (or the pseudogene TRBV3-2) and TRBJ2-1, with a weak D call TRBD1 (6 bases). The CDR3 has 11 amino acids. V lost 3 bases to trimming and J lost 10 bases, with 7 bases between them. Germline V lookup: CDR1 LGHDT, CDR2 YNNKEL (reference sequence). The CDR3 loop reads CASSQGTEQFF. CDR3 DNA sequence: TGTGCCAGCAGCCAGGGGACAGAGCAGTTCTTC.

The CDR3 coding sequence is TGTGCCAGCAGCCTAGATGGGTGGGGCTACACCTTC. This sequence encodes CASSLDGWGYTF. V gene TRBV28 combines with J gene TRBJ1-2; D not certain. V lost 6 bases and J lost 8, with 13 bases in between. The CDR3 has 12 amino acids. Germline assignment: CDR1 MDHEN and CDR2 SYDVKM.

This clone was counted once. V usage is TRBV14 and J usage is TRBJ1-2; D is undetermined. This CDR3 has 12 residues. V dropped 6 bases and J dropped 8 bases, with 13 bases sitting between them. Looked up from germline, CDR1 is SGHDN and CDR2 is FVKESK. This CDR3 is CASSSNSGGYTF. The CDR3 DNA follows: TGTGCCAGCAGTTCGAACTCGGGCGGCTACACCTTC.

CDR3 coding DNA: TGTGCCAGCAGCGTTTGGGGCGGGGAGCTGTTTTTT. Amino acid sequence: CASSVWGGELFF. The chain recombines TRBV9 with TRBJ2-2, with D uncertain. V shed 2 bases and J shed 7 bases, with 6 bases lying between them. This CDR3 spans 12 amino acids. Per the germline V gene, CDR1 is SGDLS and CDR2 is YYNGEE.